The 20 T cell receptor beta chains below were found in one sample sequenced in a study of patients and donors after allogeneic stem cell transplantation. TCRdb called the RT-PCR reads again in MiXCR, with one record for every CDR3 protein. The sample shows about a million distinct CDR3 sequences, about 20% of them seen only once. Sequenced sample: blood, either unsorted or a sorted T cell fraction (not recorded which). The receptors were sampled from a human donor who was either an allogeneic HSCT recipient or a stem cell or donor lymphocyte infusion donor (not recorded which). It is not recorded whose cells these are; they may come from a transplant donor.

CDR3 in DNA: TGTGCCAGCAGCGATGGTGGGGGCATCACAGATACGCAGTATTTT. It yields the protein CASSDGGGITDTQYF. The gene calls are TRBV9 and TRBJ2-3; weak D call: TRBD1 (6 bases). This CDR3 has 15 residues. Germline V gene data show CDR1 as SGDLS and CDR2 as YYNGEE. The V and J ends lost 3 bases and 2 bases respectively, with 13 bases between them.

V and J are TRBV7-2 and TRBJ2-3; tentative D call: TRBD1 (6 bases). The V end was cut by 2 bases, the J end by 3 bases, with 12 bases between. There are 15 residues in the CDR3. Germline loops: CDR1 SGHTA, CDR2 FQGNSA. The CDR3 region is CASSLTQGPTDTQYF. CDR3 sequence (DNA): TGTGCCAGCAGCTTAACCCAGGGGCCAACAGATACGCAGTATTTT.

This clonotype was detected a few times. The CDR3 region has the DNA TGTGCCAGCAGTGCCTTGACAGGGACCGGCTACACCTTC. This sequence encodes CASSALTGTGYTF. The chain is built from TRBV6-1 and TRBJ1-2, with 7 nucleotides matching TRBD1. With V trimmed by 4 bases and J by 8 bases, 7 bases remained unmatched. The CDR3 totals 13 residues. Looked up from germline, CDR1 is MNHNS and CDR2 is SASEGT.

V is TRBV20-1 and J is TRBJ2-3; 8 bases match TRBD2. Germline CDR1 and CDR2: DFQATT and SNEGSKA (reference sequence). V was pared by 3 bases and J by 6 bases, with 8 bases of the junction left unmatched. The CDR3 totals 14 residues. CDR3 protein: CSARSLAGGDTQYF. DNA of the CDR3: TGCAGTGCTAGGTCCCTAGCGGGCGGGGATACGCAGTATTTT.

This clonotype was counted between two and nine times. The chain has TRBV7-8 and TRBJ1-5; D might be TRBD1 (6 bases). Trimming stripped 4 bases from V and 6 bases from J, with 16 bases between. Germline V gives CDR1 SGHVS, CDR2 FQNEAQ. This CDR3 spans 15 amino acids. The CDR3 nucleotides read TGTGCCAGCAGCTCCCACCAGGGGCTGGGTCAGCCCCAGCATTTT. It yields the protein CASSSHQGLGQPQHF.

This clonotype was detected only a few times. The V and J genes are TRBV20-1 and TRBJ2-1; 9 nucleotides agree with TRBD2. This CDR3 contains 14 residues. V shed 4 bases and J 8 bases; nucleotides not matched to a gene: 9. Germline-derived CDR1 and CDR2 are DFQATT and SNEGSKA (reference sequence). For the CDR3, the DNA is TGCAGTGCTATCGGGACTAGCTCGGTCGATGAGCAGTTCTTC. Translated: CSAIGTSSVDEQFF.

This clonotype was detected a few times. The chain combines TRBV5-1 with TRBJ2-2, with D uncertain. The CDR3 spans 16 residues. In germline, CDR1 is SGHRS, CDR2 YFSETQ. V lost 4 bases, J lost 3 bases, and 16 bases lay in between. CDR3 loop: CASSPLDPKDTGELFF. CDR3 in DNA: TGCGCCAGCAGCCCCTTGGACCCAAAAGACACCGGGGAGCTGTTTTTT.

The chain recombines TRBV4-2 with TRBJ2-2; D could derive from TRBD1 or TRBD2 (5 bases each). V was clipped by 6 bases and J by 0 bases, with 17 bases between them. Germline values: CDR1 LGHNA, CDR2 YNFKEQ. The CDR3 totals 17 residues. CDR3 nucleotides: TGTGCCAGCAGTCGAAAGGGTCTGGGGGCGAACACCGGGGAGCTGTTTTTT. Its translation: CASSRKGLGANTGELFF.

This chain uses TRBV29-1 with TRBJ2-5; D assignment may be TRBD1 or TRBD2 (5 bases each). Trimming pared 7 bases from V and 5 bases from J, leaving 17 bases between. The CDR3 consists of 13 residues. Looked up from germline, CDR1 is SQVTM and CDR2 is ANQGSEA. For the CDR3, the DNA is TGCAGCGGTGGGGGTGGTGCCCGGGAGACCCAGTACTTC. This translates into CSGGGGARETQYF. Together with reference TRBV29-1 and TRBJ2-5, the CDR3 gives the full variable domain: SAVISQKPSRDICQRGTSLTIQCQVDSQVTMMFWYRQQPGQSLTLIATANQGSEATYESGFVIDKFPISRPNLTFSTLTVSNMSPEDSSIYLCSGGGGARETQYFGPGTRLLVL.

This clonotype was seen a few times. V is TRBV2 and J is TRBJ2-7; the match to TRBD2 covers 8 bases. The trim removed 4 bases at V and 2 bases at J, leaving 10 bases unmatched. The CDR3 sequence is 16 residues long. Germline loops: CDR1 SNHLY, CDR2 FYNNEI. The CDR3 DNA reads TGTGCCAGCAGTGTGATGTCAGCGGGAGTGCCCTACGAGCAGTACTTC. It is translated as CASSVMSAGVPYEQYF.

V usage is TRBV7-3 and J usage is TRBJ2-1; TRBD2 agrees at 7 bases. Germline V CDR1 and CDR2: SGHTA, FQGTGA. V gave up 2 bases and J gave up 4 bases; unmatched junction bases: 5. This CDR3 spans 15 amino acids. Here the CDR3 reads CASSLSGTKYNEQFF. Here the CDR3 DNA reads TGTGCCAGCAGCTTATCCGGGACTAAATACAATGAGCAGTTCTTC.

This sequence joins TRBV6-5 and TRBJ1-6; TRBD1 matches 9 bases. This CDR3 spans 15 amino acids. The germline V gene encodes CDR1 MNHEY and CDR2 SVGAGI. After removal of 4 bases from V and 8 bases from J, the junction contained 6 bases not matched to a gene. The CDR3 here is CASSSPGQGYSPLHF. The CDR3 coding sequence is TGTGCCAGCAGTTCCCCGGGACAGGGATATTCACCCCTCCACTTT.

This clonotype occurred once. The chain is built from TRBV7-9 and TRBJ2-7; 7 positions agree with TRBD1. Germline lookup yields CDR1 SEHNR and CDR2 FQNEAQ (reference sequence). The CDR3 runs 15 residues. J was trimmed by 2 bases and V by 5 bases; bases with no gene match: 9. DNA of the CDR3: TGTGCCAGCAGCACAAACAGGGGACCAGCCTACGAGCAGTACTTC. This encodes CASSTNRGPAYEQYF.

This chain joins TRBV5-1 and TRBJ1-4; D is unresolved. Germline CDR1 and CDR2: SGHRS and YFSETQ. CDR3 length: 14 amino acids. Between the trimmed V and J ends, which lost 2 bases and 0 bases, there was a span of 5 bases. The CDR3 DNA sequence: TGCGCCAGCAGCTTACAACCAACTAATGAAAAACTGTTTTTT. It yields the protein CASSLQPTNEKLFF.

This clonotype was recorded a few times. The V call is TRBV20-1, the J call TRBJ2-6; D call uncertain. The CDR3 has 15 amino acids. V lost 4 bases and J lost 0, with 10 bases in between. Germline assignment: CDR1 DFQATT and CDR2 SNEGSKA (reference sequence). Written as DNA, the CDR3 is TGCAGTGCTACTCCCCCCACCTCTGGGGCCAACGTCCTGACTTTC. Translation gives CSATPPTSGANVLTF.

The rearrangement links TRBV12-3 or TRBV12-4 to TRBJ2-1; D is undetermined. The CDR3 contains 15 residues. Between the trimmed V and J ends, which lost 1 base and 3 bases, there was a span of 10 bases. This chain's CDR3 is CASSLVSRFYNEQFF. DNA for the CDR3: TGTGCCAGCAGTTTAGTGTCTAGGTTCTACAATGAGCAGTTCTTC.

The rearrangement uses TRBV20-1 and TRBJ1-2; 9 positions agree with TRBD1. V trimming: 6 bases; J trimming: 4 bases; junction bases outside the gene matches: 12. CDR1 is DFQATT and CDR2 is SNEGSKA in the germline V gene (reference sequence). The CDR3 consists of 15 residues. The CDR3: CSASGQGLGIYGYTF. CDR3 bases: TGCAGTGCGTCGGGACAGGGCCTTGGTATCTATGGCTACACCTTC.

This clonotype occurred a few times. The CDR3 sequence is CASSVGEWTLYEQYF. The CDR3 nucleotides read TGTGCCAGCAGCGTAGGCGAGTGGACATTGTACGAGCAGTACTTC. V is TRBV9 and J is TRBJ2-7; possibly TRBD1 for D (5 bases). Germline V gene sequence: CDR1 SGDLS, CDR2 YYNGEE. CDR3 size: 15 residues. Trimming shortened V by 0 bases and J by 4 bases, and 14 bases separated the two germline ends.

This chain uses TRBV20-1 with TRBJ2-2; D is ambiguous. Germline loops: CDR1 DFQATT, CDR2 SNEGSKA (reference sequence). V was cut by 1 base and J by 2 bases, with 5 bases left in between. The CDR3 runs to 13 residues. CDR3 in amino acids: CSARGINTGELFF. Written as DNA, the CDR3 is TGCAGTGCTAGAGGAATTAACACCGGGGAGCTGTTTTTT.

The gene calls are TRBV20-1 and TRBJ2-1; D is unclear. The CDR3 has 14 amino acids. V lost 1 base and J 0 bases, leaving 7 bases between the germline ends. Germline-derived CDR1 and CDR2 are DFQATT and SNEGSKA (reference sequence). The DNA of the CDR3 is TGCAGTGCTAGAGGTCCAGACTCCTACAATGAGCAGTTCTTC. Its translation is CSARGPDSYNEQFF.